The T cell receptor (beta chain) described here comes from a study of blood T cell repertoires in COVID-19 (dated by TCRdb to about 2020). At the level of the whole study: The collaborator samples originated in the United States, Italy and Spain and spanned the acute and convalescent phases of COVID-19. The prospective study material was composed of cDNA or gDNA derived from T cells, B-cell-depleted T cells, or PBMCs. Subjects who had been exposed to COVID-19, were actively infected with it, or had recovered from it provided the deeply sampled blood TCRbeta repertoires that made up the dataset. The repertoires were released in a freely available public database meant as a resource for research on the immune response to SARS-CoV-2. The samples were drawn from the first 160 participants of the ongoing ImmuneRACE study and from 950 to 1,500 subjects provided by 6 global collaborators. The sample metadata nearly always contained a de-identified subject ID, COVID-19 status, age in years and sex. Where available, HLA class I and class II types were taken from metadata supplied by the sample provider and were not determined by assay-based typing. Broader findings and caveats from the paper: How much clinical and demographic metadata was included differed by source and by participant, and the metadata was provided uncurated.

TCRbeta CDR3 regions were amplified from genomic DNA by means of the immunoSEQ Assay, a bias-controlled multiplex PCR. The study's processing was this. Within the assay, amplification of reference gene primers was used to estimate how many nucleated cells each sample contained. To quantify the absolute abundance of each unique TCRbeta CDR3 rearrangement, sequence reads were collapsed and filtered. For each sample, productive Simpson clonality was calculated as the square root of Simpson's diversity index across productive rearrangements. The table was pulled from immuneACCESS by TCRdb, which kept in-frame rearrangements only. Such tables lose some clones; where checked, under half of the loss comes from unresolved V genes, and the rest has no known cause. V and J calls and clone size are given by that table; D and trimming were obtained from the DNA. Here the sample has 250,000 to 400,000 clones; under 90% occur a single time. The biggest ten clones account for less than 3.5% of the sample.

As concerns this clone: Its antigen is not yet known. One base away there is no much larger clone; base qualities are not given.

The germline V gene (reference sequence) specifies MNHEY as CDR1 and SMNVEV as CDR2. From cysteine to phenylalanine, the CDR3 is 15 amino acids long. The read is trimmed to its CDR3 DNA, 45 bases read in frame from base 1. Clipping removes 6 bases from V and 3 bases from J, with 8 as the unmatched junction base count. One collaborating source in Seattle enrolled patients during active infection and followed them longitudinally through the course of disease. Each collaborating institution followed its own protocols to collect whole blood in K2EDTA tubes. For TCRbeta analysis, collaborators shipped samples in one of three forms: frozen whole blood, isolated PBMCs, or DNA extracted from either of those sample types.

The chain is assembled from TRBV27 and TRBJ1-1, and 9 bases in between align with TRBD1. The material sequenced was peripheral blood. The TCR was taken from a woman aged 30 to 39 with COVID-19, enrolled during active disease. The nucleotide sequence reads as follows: TGTGCCAGCAGGGGACAGGGAAACGTTGACACTGAAGCTTTCTTT. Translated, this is CASRGQGNVDTEAFF.